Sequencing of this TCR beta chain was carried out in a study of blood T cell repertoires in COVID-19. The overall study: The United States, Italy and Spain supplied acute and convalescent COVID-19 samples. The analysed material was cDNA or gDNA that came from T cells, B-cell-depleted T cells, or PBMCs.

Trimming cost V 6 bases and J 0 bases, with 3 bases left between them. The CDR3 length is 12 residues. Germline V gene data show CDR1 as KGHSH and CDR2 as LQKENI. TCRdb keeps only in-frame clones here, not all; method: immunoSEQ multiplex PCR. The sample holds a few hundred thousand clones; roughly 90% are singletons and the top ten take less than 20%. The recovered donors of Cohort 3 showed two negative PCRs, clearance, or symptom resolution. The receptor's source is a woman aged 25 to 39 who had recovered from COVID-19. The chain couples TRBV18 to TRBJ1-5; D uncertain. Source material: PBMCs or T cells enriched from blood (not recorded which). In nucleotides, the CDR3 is TGTGCCAGCTCCCTTAGCAATCAGCCCCAGCATTTT. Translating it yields CASSLSNQPQHF. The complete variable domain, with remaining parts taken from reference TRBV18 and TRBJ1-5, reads NAGVMQNPRHLVRRRGQEARLRCSPMKGHSHVYWYRQLPEEGLKFMVYLQKENIIDESGMPKERFSAEFPKEGPSILRIQQVVRGDSAAYFCASSLSNQPQHFGDGTRLSIL.